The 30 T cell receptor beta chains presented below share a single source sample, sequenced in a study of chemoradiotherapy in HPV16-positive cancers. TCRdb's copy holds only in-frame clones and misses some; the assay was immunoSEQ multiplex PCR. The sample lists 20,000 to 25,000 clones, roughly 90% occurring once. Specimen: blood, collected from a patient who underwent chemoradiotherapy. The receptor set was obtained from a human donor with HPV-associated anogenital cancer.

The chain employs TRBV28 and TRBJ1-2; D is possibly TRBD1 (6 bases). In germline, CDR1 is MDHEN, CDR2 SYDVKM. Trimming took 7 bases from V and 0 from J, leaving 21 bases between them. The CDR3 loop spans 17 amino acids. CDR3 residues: CASTSGSRGATNYGYTF. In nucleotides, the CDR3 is TGTGCCAGCACCTCAGGGAGCCGGGGGGCCACTAACTATGGCTACACCTTC.

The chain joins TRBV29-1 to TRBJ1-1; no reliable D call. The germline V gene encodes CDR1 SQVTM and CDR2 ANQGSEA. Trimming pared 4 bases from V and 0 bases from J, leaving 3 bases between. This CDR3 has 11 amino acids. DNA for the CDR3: TGCAGCGTTGGGGTGAACACTGAAGCTTTCTTT. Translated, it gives CSVGVNTEAFF.

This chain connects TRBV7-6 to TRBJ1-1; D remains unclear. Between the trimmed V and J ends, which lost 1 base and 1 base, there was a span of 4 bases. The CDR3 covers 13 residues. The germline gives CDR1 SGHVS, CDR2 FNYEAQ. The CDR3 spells CASSLVRNTEAFF. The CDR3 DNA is TGTGCCAGCAGCTTAGTACGGAACACTGAAGCTTTCTTT.

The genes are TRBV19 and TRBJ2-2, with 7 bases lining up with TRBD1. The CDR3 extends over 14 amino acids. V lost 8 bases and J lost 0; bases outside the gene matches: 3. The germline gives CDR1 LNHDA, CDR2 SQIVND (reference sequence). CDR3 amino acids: CASSGTANTGELFF. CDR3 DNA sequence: TGTGCCAGTTCCGGGACAGCGAACACCGGGGAGCTGTTTTTT.

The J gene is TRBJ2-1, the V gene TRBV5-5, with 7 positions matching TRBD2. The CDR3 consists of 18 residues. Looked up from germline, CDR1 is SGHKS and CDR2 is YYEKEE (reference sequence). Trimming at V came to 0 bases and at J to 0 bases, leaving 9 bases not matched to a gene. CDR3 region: CASSLAQAGTSSYNEQFF. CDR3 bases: TGTGCCAGCAGCTTGGCCCAAGCGGGGACCAGCTCCTACAATGAGCAGTTCTTC.

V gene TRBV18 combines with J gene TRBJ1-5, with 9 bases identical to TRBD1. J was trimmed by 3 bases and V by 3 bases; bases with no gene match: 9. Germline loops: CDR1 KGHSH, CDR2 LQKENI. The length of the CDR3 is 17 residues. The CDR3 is CASSPTGDRVPNQPQHF. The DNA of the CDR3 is TGTGCCAGCTCACCCACCGGGGACAGGGTTCCCAATCAGCCCCAGCATTTT.

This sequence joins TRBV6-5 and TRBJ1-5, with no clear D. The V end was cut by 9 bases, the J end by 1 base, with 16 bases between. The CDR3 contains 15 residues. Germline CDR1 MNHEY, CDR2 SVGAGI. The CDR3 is CARGFVGRSNQPQHF. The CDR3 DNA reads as TGTGCCAGAGGATTTGTCGGTCGGAGCAATCAGCCCCAGCATTTT.

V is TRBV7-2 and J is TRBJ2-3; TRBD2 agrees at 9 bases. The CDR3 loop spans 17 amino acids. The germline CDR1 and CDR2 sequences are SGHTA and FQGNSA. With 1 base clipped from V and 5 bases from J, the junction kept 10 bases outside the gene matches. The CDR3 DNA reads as TGTGCCAGCAGCTTAGATATCAGCGGGGGGAGGAGAGATACGCAGTATTTT. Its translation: CASSLDISGGRRDTQYF.

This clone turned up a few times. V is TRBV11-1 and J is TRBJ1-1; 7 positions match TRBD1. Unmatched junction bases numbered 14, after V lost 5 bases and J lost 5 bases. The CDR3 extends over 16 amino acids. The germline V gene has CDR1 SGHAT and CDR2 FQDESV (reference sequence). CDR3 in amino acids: CASSRGRGRGGTEAFF. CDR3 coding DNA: TGTGCCAGCAGCCGGGGGAGGGGGCGAGGAGGGACTGAAGCTTTCTTT.

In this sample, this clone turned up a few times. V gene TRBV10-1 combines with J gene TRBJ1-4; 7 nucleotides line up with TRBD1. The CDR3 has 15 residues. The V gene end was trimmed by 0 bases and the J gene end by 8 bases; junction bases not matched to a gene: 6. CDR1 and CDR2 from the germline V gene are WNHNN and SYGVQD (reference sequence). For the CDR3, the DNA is TGCGCCAGCAGTGAGTCGACAGGGCTCCCCGAAAAACTGTTTTTT. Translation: CASSESTGLPEKLFF.

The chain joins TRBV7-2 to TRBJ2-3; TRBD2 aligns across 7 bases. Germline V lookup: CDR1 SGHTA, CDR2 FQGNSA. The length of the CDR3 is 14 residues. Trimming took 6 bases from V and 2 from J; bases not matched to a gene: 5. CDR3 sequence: CASSWDYYTDTQYF. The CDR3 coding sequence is TGTGCCAGCAGTTGGGACTACTACACAGATACGCAGTATTTT.

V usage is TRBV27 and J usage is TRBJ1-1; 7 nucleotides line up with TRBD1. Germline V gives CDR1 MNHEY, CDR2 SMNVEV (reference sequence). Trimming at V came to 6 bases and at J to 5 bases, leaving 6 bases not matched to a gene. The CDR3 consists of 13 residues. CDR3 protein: CASRERQGTEAFF. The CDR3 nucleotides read TGTGCCAGCAGAGAAAGACAGGGAACTGAAGCTTTCTTT.

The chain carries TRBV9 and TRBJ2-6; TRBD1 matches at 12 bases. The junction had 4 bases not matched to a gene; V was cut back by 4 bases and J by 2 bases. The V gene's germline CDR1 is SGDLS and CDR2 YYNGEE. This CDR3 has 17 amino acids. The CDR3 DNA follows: TGTGCCAGCAGCTCCCGGGACAGGGGGCCTGGGGCCAACGTCCTGACTTTC. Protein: CASSSRDRGPGANVLTF.

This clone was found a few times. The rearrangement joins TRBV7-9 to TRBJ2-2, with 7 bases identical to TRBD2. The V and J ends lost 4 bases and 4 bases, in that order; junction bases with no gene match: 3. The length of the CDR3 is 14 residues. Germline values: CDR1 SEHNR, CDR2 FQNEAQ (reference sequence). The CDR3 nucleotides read TGTGCCAGCAGCTATTCGGGGGGCACCGGGGAGCTGTTTTTT. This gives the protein CASSYSGGTGELFF.

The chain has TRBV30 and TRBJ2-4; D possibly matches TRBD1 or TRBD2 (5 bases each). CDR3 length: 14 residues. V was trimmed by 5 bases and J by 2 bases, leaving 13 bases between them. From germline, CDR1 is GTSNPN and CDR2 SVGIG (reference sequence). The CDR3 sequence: CAWGPRGSKNIQYF. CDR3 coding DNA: TGTGCCTGGGGACCCCGGGGCTCCAAAAACATTCAGTACTTC.

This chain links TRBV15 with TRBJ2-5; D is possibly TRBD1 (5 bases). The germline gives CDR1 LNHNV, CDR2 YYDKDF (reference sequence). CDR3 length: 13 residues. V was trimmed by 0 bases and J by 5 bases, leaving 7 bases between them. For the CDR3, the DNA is TGTGCCACCAGCAGAGATCCAGGGGAGACCCAGTACTTC. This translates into CATSRDPGETQYF.

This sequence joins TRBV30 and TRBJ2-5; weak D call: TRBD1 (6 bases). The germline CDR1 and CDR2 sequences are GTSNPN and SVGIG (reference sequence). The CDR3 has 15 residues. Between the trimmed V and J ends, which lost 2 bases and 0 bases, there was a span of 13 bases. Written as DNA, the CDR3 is TGTGCCTGGAGTCAGGCAGGGGCGTACCAAGAGACCCAGTACTTC. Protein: CAWSQAGAYQETQYF.

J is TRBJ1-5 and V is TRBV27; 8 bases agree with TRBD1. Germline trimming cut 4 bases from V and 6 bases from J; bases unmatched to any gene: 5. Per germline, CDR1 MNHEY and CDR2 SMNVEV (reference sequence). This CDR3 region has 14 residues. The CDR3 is CASSSRQGLQPQHF. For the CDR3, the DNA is TGTGCCAGCAGTTCTAGACAGGGGCTTCAGCCCCAGCATTTT.

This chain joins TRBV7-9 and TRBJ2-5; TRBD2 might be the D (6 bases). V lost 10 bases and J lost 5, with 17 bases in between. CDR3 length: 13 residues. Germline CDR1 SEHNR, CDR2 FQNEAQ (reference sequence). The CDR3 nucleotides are TGTGCCACCAATCGCAGGGAGGAGGAGACCCAGTACTTC. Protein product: CATNRREEETQYF.

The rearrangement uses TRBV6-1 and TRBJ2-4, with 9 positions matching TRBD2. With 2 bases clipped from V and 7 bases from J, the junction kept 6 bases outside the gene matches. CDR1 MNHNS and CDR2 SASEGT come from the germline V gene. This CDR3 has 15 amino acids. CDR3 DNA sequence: TGTGCCAGCAGTGAACCGCGGGGGGGCCAGAACATTCAGTACTTC. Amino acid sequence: CASSEPRGGQNIQYF.

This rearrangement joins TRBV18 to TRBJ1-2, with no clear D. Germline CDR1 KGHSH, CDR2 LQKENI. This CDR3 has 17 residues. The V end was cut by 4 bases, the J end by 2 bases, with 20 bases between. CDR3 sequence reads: CASSLATLAAGNYGYTF. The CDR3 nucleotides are TGTGCCAGCTCACTAGCAACCCTCGCTGCCGGCAACTATGGCTACACCTTC. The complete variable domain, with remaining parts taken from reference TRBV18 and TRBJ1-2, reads NAGVMQNPRHLVRRRGQEARLRCSPMKGHSHVYWYRQLPEEGLKFMVYLQKENIIDESGMPKERFSAEFPKEGPSILRIQQVVRGDSAAYFCASSLATLAAGNYGYTFGSGTRLTVV.

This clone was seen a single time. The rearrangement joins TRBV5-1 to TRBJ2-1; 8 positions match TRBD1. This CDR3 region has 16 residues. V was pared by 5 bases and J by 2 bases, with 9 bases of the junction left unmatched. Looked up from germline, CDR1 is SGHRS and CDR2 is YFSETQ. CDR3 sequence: CASRSGGAIPYNEQFF. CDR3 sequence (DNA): TGCGCCAGCAGATCAGGGGGCGCGATACCCTACAATGAGCAGTTCTTC.

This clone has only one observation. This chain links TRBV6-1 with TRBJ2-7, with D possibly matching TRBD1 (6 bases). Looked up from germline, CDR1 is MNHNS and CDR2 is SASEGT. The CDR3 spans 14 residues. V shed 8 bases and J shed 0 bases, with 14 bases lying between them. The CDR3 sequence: CASEDRARSYEQYF. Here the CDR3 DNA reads TGTGCCAGCGAGGACAGAGCGCGCTCCTACGAGCAGTACTTC.

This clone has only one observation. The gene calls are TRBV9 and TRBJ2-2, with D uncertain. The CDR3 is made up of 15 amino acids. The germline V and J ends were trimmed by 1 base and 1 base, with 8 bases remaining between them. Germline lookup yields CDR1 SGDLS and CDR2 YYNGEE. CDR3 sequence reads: CASSVRSLNTGELFF. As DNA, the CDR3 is TGTGCCAGCAGCGTAAGGTCTTTGAACACCGGGGAGCTGTTTTTT.

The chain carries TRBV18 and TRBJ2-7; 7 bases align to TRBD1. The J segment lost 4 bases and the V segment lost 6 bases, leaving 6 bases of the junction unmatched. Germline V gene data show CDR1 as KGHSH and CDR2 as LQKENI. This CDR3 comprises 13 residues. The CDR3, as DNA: TGTGCCAGCTCCTGGGACAGCAAATACGAGCAGTACGTC. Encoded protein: CASSWDSKYEQYV.

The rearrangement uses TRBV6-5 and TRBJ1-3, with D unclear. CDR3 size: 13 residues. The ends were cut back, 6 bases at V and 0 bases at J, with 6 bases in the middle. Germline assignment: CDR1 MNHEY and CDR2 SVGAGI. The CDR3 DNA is TGTGCCAGCAGGGAATACTCTGGAAACACCATATATTTT. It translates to CASREYSGNTIYF.

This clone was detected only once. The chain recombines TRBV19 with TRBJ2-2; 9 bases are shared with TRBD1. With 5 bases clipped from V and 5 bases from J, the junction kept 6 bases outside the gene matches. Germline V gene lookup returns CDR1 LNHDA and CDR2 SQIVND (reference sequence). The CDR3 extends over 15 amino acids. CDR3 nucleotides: TGTGCCAGTAGTCGAGGGACAGGGAGAACCGGGGAGCTGTTTTTT. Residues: CASSRGTGRTGELFF.

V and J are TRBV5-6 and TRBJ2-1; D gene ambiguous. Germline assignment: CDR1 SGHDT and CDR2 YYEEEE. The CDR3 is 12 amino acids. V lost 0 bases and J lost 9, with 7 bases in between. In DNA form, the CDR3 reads TGTGCCAGCAGCTTGGCCACCCGTGAGCAGTTCTTC. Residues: CASSLATREQFF.

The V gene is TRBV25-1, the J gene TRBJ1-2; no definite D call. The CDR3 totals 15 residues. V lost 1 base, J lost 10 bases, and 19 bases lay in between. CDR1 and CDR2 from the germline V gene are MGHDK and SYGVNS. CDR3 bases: TGTGCCAGCAGTGAATCTAGGGTCGGCTCCTTATTCTACACCTTC. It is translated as CASSESRVGSLFYTF.

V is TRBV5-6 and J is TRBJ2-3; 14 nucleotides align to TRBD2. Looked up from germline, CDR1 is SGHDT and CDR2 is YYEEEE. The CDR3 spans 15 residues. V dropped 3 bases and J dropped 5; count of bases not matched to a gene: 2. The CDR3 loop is CASSSGTSGGDTQYF. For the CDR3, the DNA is TGTGCCAGCAGCTCGGGGACTAGCGGGGGAGATACGCAGTATTTT.